This entry is about one TCR beta chain. Its target is not known. This entry comes from a study of cytomegalovirus exposure and HLA in healthy donors. Deletions cut 4 bases from V and 8 bases from J, with 21 bases between. CDR3 length: 15 residues. The germline V gene has CDR1 SGDLS and CDR2 YYNGEE. Whole-study results and caveats: Productive status was seen about 87% or about 30% of the time for most TCR beta V segments in an earlier analysis. Association with HLA alleles at 0.05 false discovery rate was found for 16,951 TCR beta sequences in a later analysis.

PCR was performed using 60 Vbeta and 13 Jbeta primers. How the authors handled the data: About 10 million shared chains were among approximately 80 million unique TCR beta chains counted in a later analysis. This table comes from immunoSEQ multiplex PCR, and its TCRdb copy is limited to in-frame clones, with some not included. V, J and clone size are those of that table, while D and trimming were read from the DNA. The sample carries about 55,000 clones, 45% to 70% recorded once. The TCR comes from a human donor in good health. What was sequenced was PBMCs. This chain uses TRBV9 with TRBJ1-2; D is unclear. The CDR3 nucleotides are TGTGCCAGCAGCCTCCGGTGGGCGCCCGTTTCCGGCTACACCTTC. Translation gives CASSLRWAPVSGYTF. The full variable domain, in which reference TRBV9 and TRBJ1-2 provide the parts outside the CDR3, is DSGVTQTPKHLITATGQRVTLRCSPRSGDLSVYWYQQSLDQGLQFLIQYYNGEERAKGNILERFSAQQFPDLHSELNLSSLELGDSALYFCASSLRWAPVSGYTFGSGTRLTVV.